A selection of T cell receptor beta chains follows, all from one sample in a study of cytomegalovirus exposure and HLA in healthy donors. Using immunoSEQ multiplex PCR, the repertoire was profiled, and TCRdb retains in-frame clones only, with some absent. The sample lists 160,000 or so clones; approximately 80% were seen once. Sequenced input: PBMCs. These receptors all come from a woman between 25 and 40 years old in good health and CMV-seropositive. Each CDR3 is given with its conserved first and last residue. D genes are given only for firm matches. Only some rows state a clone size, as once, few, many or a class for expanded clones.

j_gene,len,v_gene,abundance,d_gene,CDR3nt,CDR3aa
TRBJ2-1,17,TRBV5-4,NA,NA,TGTGCCAGCAGAATGGGGGCAGGGAGGGGGTCCTACAATGAGCAGTTCTTC,CASRMGAGRGSYNEQFF
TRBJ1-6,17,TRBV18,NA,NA,TGTGCCAGCTCACCTCAGGGTCCTGGTTCCTATAATTCACCCCTCCACTTT,CASSPQGPGSYNSPLHF
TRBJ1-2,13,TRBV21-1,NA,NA,TGTGCCAGCAGCAACCAGGGAAACTATGGCTACACCTTC,CASSNQGNYGYTF
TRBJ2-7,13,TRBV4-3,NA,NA,TGCGCCAGCAGCCAAGAACCCGCGGGGGAGCAGTACTTC,CASSQEPAGEQYF
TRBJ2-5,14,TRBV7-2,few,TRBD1,TGTGCCAGCAGCTTAGCGACAGGGCAAGAGACCCAGTACTTC,CASSLATGQETQYF
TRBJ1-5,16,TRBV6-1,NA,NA,TGTGCCAGCAGTGCCCGCGGGTTCAGGGGCAGTCAGCCCCAGCATTTT,CASSARGFRGSQPQHF
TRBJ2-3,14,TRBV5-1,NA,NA,TGCGCCAGCAAACCGGACTTCACTACAGATACGCAGTATTTT,CASKPDFTTDTQYF
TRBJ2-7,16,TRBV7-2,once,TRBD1,TGTGCCAGCAGCCTGCGGTTAGGGGGCGTACGGTACGAGCAGTACTTC,CASSLRLGGVRYEQYF
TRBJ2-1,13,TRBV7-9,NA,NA,TGTGCCAGCAGCTCAGGAGCCGCAGGGATTCAGTTCTTC,CASSSGAAGIQFF
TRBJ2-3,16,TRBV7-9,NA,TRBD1,TGTGCCAGCAGCTTAGTGGCTGGACAGGGAATGGATACGCAGTATTTT,CASSLVAGQGMDTQYF